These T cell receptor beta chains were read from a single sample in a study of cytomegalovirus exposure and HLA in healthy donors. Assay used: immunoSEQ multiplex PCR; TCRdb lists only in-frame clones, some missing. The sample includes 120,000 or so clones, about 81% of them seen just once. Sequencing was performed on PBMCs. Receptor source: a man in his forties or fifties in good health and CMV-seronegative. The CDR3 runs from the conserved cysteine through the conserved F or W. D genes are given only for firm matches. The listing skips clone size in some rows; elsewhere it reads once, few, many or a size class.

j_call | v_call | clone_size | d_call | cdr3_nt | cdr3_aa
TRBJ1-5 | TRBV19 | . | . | TGTGCCAGTAGTATAAGTAGAAGGGGCGGCCAGCCCCAGCATTTT | CASSISRRGGQPQHF
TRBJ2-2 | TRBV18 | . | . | TGTGCCAGCTCACCCGCGGGGCGGCCGTCGAACACCGGGGAGCTGTTTTTT | CASSPAGRPSNTGELFF
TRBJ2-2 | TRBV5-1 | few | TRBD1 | TGCGCCAGCAGGATGGGACAGGGGTCCGGGGAGCTGTTTTTT | CASRMGQGSGELFF
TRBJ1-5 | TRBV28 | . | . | TGTGCCAGCAGTTTCGGCAGACTCTATAGCAATCAGCCCCAGCATTTT | CASSFGRLYSNQPQHF
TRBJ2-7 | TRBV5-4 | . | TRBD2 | TGTGCCAGCAGCCGTGACCCGGGATGGCGGGAGTCCTTCGAGCAGTACTTC | CASSRDPGWRESFEQYF
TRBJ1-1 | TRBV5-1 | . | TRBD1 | TGCGCCAGCAGCTCCGGGACAGGGGTGACTGAAGCTTTCTTT | CASSSGTGVTEAFF
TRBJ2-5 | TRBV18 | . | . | TGTGCCAGCTCACCATCTGGGGGGCAAGAGACCCAGTACTTC | CASSPSGGQETQYF
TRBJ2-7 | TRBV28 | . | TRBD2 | TGTGCCACCACCTCCGGGACTAGCGGTTACTACGAGCAGTACTTC | CATTSGTSGYYEQYF
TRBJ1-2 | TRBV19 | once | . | TGTGCCAGTAGTATTGTTTTTAGGGGGAACTATGGCTACACCTTC | CASSIVFRGNYGYTF
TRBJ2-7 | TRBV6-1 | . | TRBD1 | TGTGCCAGCAGCTGGGACAGGGGGCAACACGAGCAGTACTTC | CASSWDRGQHEQYF
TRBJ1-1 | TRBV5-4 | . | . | TGTGCCAGCAAAAAGGGGGGGCCGGAGAACACTGAAGCTTTCTTT | CASKKGGPENTEAFF
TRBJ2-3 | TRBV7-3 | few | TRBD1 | TGTGCCAGCAGGAGAACAGGGGGCTGGGCGGATACGCAGTATTTT | CASRRTGGWADTQYF
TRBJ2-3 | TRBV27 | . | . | TGTGCCAGCAGTTTAGGAAGGGGACTTAGCACAGATACGCAGTATTTT | CASSLGRGLSTDTQYF
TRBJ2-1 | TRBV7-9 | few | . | TGTGCCAGCAGCCAGGACACCGCGGTAGTTGGTGAGCAGTTCTTC | CASSQDTAVVGEQFF
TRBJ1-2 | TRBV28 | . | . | TGTGCCAGCAGTCCTGGACATCGGGCTGGCTACACCTTC | CASSPGHRAGYTF
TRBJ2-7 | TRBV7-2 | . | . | TGTGCCAGCACCCCCTCTTTTGGCACCAGGCACGAGCAGTACTTC | CASTPSFGTRHEQYF
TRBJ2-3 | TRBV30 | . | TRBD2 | TGTGCCTGGAGGACCTCAGCGGGAGGCTCCTTTAGCACAGATACGCAGTATTTT | CAWRTSAGGSFSTDTQYF
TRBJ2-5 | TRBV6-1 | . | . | TGTGCCAGCAGGCGGGACGTATTGCAGGAGCAGTACTTC | CASRRDVLQEQYF
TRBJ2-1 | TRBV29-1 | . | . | TGCAGCGTTATTTTGAGGGAGAGACACAATGAGCAGTTCTTC | CSVILRERHNEQFF
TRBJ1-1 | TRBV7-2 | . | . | TGTGCCAGCAGCTTATCAAAGAACACTGAAGCTTTCTTT | CASSLSKNTEAFF
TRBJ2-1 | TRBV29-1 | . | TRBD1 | TGCAGCGTTGATGGGACAGCTCGGAGCTCCTACAATGAGCAGTTCTTC | CSVDGTARSSYNEQFF
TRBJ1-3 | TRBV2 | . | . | TGTGCCAGCAGTGCGGGACTGCTGAACTCTGGAAACACCATATATTTT | CASSAGLLNSGNTIYF
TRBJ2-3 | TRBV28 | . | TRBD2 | TGTGCCAGCAGCCAAACGGCGGGAGCTACAGATACGCAGTATTTT | CASSQTAGATDTQYF
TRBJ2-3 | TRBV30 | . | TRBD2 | TGTGCCTGGAGACCAAAGCGGGAGGGCCCCGATACGCAGTATTTT | CAWRPKREGPDTQYF
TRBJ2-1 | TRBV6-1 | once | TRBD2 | TGTGCCAGCAGCCTGGGACTAGATTCCTACAATGAGCAGTTCTTC | CASSLGLDSYNEQFF
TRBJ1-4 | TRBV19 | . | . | TGTGCCAGTAGAACTCTCGCAACTAATGAAAAACTGTTTTTT | CASRTLATNEKLFF
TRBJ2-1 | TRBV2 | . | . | TGTGCCAGCAGTGAAGGGACAGACAATGAGCAGTTCTTC | CASSEGTDNEQFF
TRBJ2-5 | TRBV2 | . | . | TGTGCCAGCAGTAGGGACTCCTACGACGAGACCCAGTACTTC | CASSRDSYDETQYF
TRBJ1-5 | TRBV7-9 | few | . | TGTGCCAGCAGCTTCCTTGACGGGAATCAGCCCCAGCATTTT | CASSFLDGNQPQHF
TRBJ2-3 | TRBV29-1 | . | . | TGCAGCGTTGGCCGGGAGCTCAGCACAGATACGCAGTATTTT | CSVGRELSTDTQYF
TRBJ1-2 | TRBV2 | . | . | TGTGCCAGCAGTGATAGTGAAGCGTATGGCTACACCTTC | CASSDSEAYGYTF
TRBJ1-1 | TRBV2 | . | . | TGTGCCAGCAGTGTGTTGGGGGGCACTGAAGCTTTCTTT | CASSVLGGTEAFF
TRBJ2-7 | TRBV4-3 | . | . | TGCGCCAGCAGCCAAGATCGGGACTGCTTCGAGCAGTACTTC | CASSQDRDCFEQYF
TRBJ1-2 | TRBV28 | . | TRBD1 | TGTGCCAGCAGTTCCGGACAGGGGGCTTGGGGCTACACCTTC | CASSSGQGAWGYTF
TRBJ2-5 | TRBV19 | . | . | TGTGCCAGTAGAACCGAGGGGGGGCAAGAGACCCAGTACTTC | CASRTEGGQETQYF
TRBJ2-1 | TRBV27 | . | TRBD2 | TGTGCCAGCAGTTTATTTGGACTAGTTAATGAGCAGTTCTTC | CASSLFGLVNEQFF
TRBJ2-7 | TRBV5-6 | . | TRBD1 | TGTGCCAGCAGCCCACGGGGACAGGACTACGAGCAGTACTTC | CASSPRGQDYEQYF
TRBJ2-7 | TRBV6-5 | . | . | TGTGCCAGCAGTTACAACAGCTATAACGAGCAGTACTTC | CASSYNSYNEQYF
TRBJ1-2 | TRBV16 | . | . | TGTGCCAGCAGCCTGACCCTAGGGGGAGGGGAAGACTATGGCTACACCTTC | CASSLTLGGGEDYGYTF
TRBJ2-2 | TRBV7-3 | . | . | TGTGCCAGCAGCTTCGGGGGACCCGGGGAGCTGTTTTTT | CASSFGGPGELFF
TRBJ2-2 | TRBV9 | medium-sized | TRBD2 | TGTGCCAGCAGCGTAGAGGCGGGAGGGCCCTCTAGCGGGGAGCTGTTTTTT | CASSVEAGGPSSGELFF
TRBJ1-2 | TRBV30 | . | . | TGTGCCTGGAGTGTATTAGGGGTTAATAATGGCTACACCTTC | CAWSVLGVNNGYTF
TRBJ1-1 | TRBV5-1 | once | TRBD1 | TGCGCCAGCAGCTTGGACAGGGGGCAGGGCACTGAAGCTTTCTTT | CASSLDRGQGTEAFF